This T cell receptor beta chain is from a study of CD8+ T cells in alopecia areata. In each case, RNA was isolated and then reverse transcribed into cDNA as the sequencing template. Clones were sequenced by immunoSEQ multiplex PCR, and TCRdb holds only the in-frame ones, with some missing. The data contain approximately 210,000 clones, roughly 60% of them singletons. CDR3 length: 15 amino acids. Trimming at V came to 1 base and at J to 7 bases, leaving 9 bases not matched to a gene. In germline, CDR1 is SGHRS, CDR2 YFSETQ. This clone appeared a few times. Treatment described: oral pan-JAK inhibitor, 5-10 mg twice daily. Peripheral blood and lesional scalp punch biopsies were taken from alopecia areata patients.

The specimen was CD4+ T cells sorted from blood, collected at week 24, from a patient treated with tofacitinib. The rearrangement uses TRBV5-1 and TRBJ2-7; TRBD2 matches 9 bases. The source is a human donor with alopecia areata. The CDR3 coding sequence is TGCGCCAGCAGCTTGAGTAGCGGGGGTCTCGGGGAGCAGTACTTC. Residues: CASSLSSGGLGEQYF.